This T cell receptor beta chain was obtained from a study of identical twins. TCRdb redid the calling of the 5' RACE reads with MiXCR, one entry per CDR3 protein. The repertoire holds roughly 630,000 distinct CDR3 sequences, with 7.1% as singletons. The V gene's germline CDR1 is KGHSH and CDR2 LQKENI. The CDR3 extends over 15 amino acids. V was cut by 0 bases and J by 5 bases, with 10 bases left in between. The sample was also linked to a second study, of yellow fever vaccine responses in identical twins.

This clonotype originated in a woman between 18 and 29 years old in good health. The material sequenced was PBMCs. This rearrangement joins TRBV18 to TRBJ2-2, with TRBD2 as a possible D gene (6 bases). The CDR3 reads CASSPPRGGTGELFF. The CDR3 region has the DNA TGTGCCAGCTCACCACCGAGGGGAGGAACCGGGGAGCTGTTTTTT.